This TCR beta chain was captured in a study of T cell responses to AZD1222 COVID-19 vaccine. Study conclusions and caveats: Donors were largely white British and mainly female; clonal diversity was possibly underestimated. Baseline serology detected seropositivity in only six AZD1222 recipients.

The CDR3 consists of 15 residues. V dropped 1 base and J dropped 0 bases, with 8 bases sitting between them. Germline values: CDR1 SGHDN, CDR2 FVKESK. In the case of this clone: Its antigen is currently unknown.

Profiled with immunoSEQ multiplex PCR; TCRdb holds only in-frame clones, not every one. Here the sample spans around 150,000 clones, more than 90% being singletons. The sample here was peripheral blood, taken 28 days after the second AZD1222 dose. The TCR sequence derives from an adult who received the AZD1222 COVID-19 vaccine. The V call is TRBV14, the J call TRBJ2-3; no clear D. The CDR3 DNA sequence: TGTGCCAGCAGCCAAGTCGTGGCTAGCACAGATACGCAGTATTTT. Translated: CASSQVVASTDTQYF.